This T cell receptor beta chain was obtained from a study of blood T cell repertoires in COVID-19 (dated by TCRdb to 2019 to 2021). In terms of the full investigation: Samples from collaborators originated in the United States, Italy and Spain and spanned both the acute and convalescent phases of COVID-19. A de-identified subject ID, COVID-19 status, age in years and sex were almost always included in the sample metadata. The samples were drawn from the first 160 participants of the ongoing ImmuneRACE study and from 950 to 1,500 subjects provided by 6 global collaborators. The dataset comprised deeply sampled blood TCRbeta repertoires from subjects exposed to, actively infected with, or recovered from COVID-19. HLA class I and class II types, where available, came from metadata supplied by the sample provider rather than from assay-based typing. The repertoires were made available in a free public database intended to serve as a resource for research on the immune response to SARS-CoV-2. The material from the prospective study consisted of cDNA or gDNA derived from T cells, B-cell-depleted T cells, or PBMCs.

Another Seattle source contributed samples from volunteer blood donors who had recovered from COVID-19. Each collaborating institution followed its own protocols to collect whole blood in K2EDTA tubes. Collaborator samples were shipped for TCRbeta analysis as frozen whole blood, isolated PBMCs, or DNA extracted from either sample type. Turning to this clone: Its antigen target is currently unknown. No qualities accompany the bases; no much larger clone lies one base away.

General findings and caveats noted by the study authors: How much clinical and demographic metadata was included differed by source and by participant, and the metadata was provided uncurated.

Including the terminal cysteine and phenylalanine, the CDR3 comprises 16 residues. Kept here is only the CDR3 DNA, which spans 48 bases and is read in frame from base 1. Looking up the germline V gene yields CDR1 SGHDN and CDR2 FVKESK. The germline V end is reduced by 4 bases and the J end by 4 bases; junction bases left unmatched: 11. The immunoSEQ Assay, a bias-controlled multiplex PCR, was used to amplify TCRbeta CDR3 regions from genomic DNA. Processing in the source paper ran as follows. Within the assay, amplification of reference gene primers was used to estimate how many nucleated cells each sample contained. To quantify the absolute abundance of each unique TCRbeta CDR3 rearrangement, sequence reads were collapsed and filtered. For each sample, productive Simpson clonality was calculated by taking the square root of Simpson's diversity index across productive rearrangements. TCRdb took this table from immuneACCESS and kept in-frame rearrangements with V and J called. Such tables lack part of the clones; where checked against another copy, unresolved V genes explain under half of the gap, and the rest is unexplained. V and J calls and clone size are as listed in that table; D and trimming were resolved from the DNA. Present in this sample are some 300,000 clones, approximately 89% of which were seen just once. Jointly, the top ten make up roughly 7% of the sample.

This TCR came from a woman younger than 45 who had recovered from COVID-19. The receptor chain draws on TRBV14 and TRBJ1-1, with 8 bases in between that match TRBD1. Sequenced: peripheral blood. The CDR3 reads as follows: CASSPRKRQGTTEAFF. The DNA sequence is given as TGTGCCAGCAGCCCCAGAAAGAGACAGGGGACCACTGAAGCTTTCTTT.